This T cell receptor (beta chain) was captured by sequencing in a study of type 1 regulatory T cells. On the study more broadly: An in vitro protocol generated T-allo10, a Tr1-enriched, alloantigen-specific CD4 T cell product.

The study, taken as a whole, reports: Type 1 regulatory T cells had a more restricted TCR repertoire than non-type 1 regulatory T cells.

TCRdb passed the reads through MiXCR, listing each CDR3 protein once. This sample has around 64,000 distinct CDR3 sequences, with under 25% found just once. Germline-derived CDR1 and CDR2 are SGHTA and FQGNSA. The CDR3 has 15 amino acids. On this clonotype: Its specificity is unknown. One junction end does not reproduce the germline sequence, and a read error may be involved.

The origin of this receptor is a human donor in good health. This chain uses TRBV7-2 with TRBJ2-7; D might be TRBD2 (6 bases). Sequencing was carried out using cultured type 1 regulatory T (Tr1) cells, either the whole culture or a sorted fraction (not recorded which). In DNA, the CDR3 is TGTGCCAGCAGCTCCTACGGGACTGATTCCTACGGGCAGTACTTC. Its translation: CASSSYGTDSYGQYF.